This T cell receptor beta chain comes out of a study of T cells in Graves' hyperthyroidism and ophthalmopathy (dated by TCRdb to about 2019). In the study overall: Peripheral blood samples were taken at the time of initial diagnosis, prior to any treatment. To identify TCR V-J signatures that set the groups apart, the researchers used a discovery cohort of about a hundred patients, made up of around 40 with Graves' ophthalmopathy and 57 with stable Graves' hyperthyroidism. For training and testing, the 100 patients in the discovery cohort were randomly divided in a 7:3 ratio. TCR Vbeta CDR3 sequencing of roughly 140 peripheral blood samples (approximately 44 ophthalmopathy, 75 or so hyperthyroidism and roughly 17 progressor patients) is reported in the paper. In several Graves' hyperthyroidism patients, the study also compared T-cell repertoires from thyroid tissue with T-cell repertoires from blood. After sampling, hyperthyroidism patients received methimazole starting at 30 mg daily, and ophthalmopathy patients received high-dose intravenous methylprednisolone. Whether ophthalmopathy could be predicted prospectively was tested in an independent validation cohort made up of 18 to 20 hyperthyroidism patients plus 17 patients who later progressed to ophthalmopathy. What the research found in general, with its limitations: Sample size was not statistically predetermined, and blinding of investigators to group allocation was not performed. Most expanded thyroid clonotypes (frequency above 0.001) were also found in blood, which suggests that blood repertoires may mirror thyroid immune responses. In cross-validation, a model built on a 13 V-J signature told ophthalmopathy apart from stable hyperthyroidism with less than 90% sensitivity and about 81% specificity, and in testing the same model reached 80%/75%. In validation, the model predicted progression to ophthalmopathy with over 60% sensitivity and 72% to 75% specificity, a median of 6.5 months before onset.

Via the germline V gene, CDR1 is MNHNS and CDR2 SASEGT. V lost 6 bases and J lost 2 bases, and the count of bases not matched to a germline gene is 7. From cysteine to phenylalanine, the CDR3 is 15 amino acids long. Just CDR3 DNA is preserved here, 45 bases in frame from base 1. Ophthalmopathy patients had moderately to severely active disease, with a Clinical Activity Score of 3 or more, a NOSPECS grade of 4 or more, and a disease duration of less than 3 months. The study excluded patients with uncontrolled infections, other autoimmune diseases, pregnancy or lactation. Diagnoses were established on the basis of clinical symptoms, serum thyroxine and TRAb, thyroid ultrasound, and orbital computed tomography. PBMCs were separated from under 12 ml of fresh peripheral blood using Ficoll-Paque density gradient centrifugation. Total RNA was extracted using Trizol reagent, and RNA quality was assessed on an Agilent 2100 Bioanalyzer.

Amplification of TCR beta CDR3 regions was carried out from RNA transcripts. A first-round RT-PCR of the TCR CDR3 used the HTBI primer set with the Qiagen OneStep RT-PCR kit. The libraries were constructed in a second round of multiplex PCR and then size-selected and purified. Paired-end sequencing of the libraries was performed with 100 bp reads on an Illumina HiSeq2000. On the study's bioinformatics: Raw data were processed with SOAPnuke, discarding reads with adapters, uncalled bases, mean Phred below 15, or no exact constant-primer or identifier match. COPE v1.2.5 was used to merge the high-quality paired reads, and each unique nucleotide sequence was defined as a clonotype. MiTCR v1.1 was used to align clonotypes to the IMGT TRBV, TRBD and TRBJ reference segments. The analysis included only V-J combinations with a frequency above 0.0001, which together covered more than 99% of the repertoires. A TCS score was defined as the ratio between F50 (clonal expansion) and ExV (chaos), using BLOSUM62-based TCRdist between CDR3 peptides within each V-J. Welch's t-statistics and random forest reduced 450 to 600 V-J features to 13, which were used in a naive Bayes classifier (R e1071). TCRdb reprocessed the public reads (quality trimming at Q25 with fastp, clone calling with MiXCR) and kept in-frame beta chains. Entries that share a CDR3 protein sequence are merged under the most common genes and DNA. The V and J calls follow TCRdb's processing rather than the paper's. Counted in this sample were around 620,000 distinct CDR3 sequences; 14% of them appeared once. Clones ranked in the top ten supply about 6.6% of the sample.

This clonotype was observed a handful of times. It has no known antigen specificity. No base qualities exist here, and no much larger clone lies one base off it. The V gene is TRBV6-1 and the J gene is TRBJ2-3; TRBD1 fits 8 bases in the junction. The sample comprised blood. The origin of this receptor is a woman aged 18-35 years with Graves' ophthalmopathy. The CDR3 sequence is CASRTQGAPTDTQYF. The DNA is as follows: TGTGCCAGCAGGACTCAGGGGGCACCCACAGATACGCAGTATTTT.